These 25 T cell receptor beta chains share one sample of origin, sequenced in a study of regulatory T cells in long-lasting Graves disease. Specified time point: persistent/refractory GD, antithyroid drugs over 5 years with positive TRAb. The TCR library used RNA extracted from PBMCs. Building the TCR beta libraries relied on iRepertoire HTBI primers, and CDR3 regions underwent Arm-PCR. Each CDR3 protein is one row after TCRdb ran MiXCR on the multiplex PCR reads. The table has under 500,000 distinct CDR3 sequences, around 21% seen once. The material was peripheral blood mononuclear cells (PBMCs), obtained when the disease was refractory, from a patient treated with antithyroid drugs. All receptors derive from a female donor with Graves disease.

Many counts were recorded for this clonotype. This sequence joins TRBV24-1 and TRBJ1-4; possibly TRBD1 for D (6 bases). V lost 3 bases to trimming and J lost 7 bases, with 14 bases between them. The CDR3 is made up of 15 amino acids. The V gene's germline CDR1 is KGHDR and CDR2 SFDVKD. CDR3 nucleotide sequence: TGTGCCACCAGTGATCGGACAGTTGACGCTGAAAAACTGTTTTTT. Residues: CATSDRTVDAEKLFF.

In this sample, this clonotype turned up many times. V usage is TRBV4-2 and J usage is TRBJ2-7; D call uncertain. V shed 0 bases and J shed 3 bases, with 9 bases lying between them. Per germline, CDR1 LGHNA and CDR2 YNFKEQ. The CDR3 is 14 residues long. CDR3 loop: CASSQEASSYEQYF. Here the CDR3 DNA reads TGTGCCAGCAGCCAAGAAGCCAGCAGCTACGAGCAGTACTTC.

A note on this clonotype: This could be a read error, since a much larger clone is one nucleotide away. The chain is built from TRBV6-1 and TRBJ2-7, with a weak D call TRBD1 (6 bases). This CDR3 has 14 residues. Germline values: CDR1 MNHNS, CDR2 SASEGT. The CDR3 loop is CASRSGDGSYGQYF. The CDR3 coding sequence is TGTGCCAGCAGATCAGGGGACGGCTCCTACGGGCAGTACTTC.

The chain combines TRBV3-1 with TRBJ2-7; 9 bases agree with TRBD2. The CDR3 is 15 amino acids. Trimming removed 1 base from V and 0 bases from J; junction bases left unmatched: 1. Germline assignment: CDR1 LGHDT and CDR2 YNNKEL (reference sequence). The chain's CDR3 is CASSQGLAASYEQYF. The CDR3 nucleotides read TGTGCCAGCAGCCAAGGACTAGCGGCCTCCTACGAGCAGTACTTC.

Written as DNA, the CDR3 is TGCAGCGTTTCCAAAAGGGAGGGCTACGAGCAGTACTTC. It is translated as CSVSKREGYEQYF. The chain is built from TRBV29-1 and TRBJ2-7; 7 bases are shared with TRBD2. V trimming: 5 bases; J trimming: 3 bases; junction bases outside the gene matches: 7. The CDR3 length is 13 residues. Germline CDR1 is SQVTM and CDR2 is ANQGSEA.

This clonotype was observed at least ten times. The CDR3 nucleotides are TGCAGTGCTAGCGACCCCTCGGGCTATGGCTACACCTTC. This encodes CSASDPSGYGYTF. The rearrangement links TRBV20-1 to TRBJ1-2, with D unresolved. The V gene lost 3 bases and the J gene lost 4 bases, with 12 bases spanning the gap. Germline V gives CDR1 DFQATT, CDR2 SNEGSKA (reference sequence). There are 13 residues in the CDR3.

This clonotype was detected ten times or more. The CDR3 sequence: CASSLLGDPKAFF. CDR3 nucleotide sequence: TGTGCCAGCAGCTTGTTGGGAGACCCTAAAGCTTTCTTT. J is TRBJ1-1 and V is TRBV5-6, with D unresolved. The CDR3 totals 13 residues. CDR1 SGHDT and CDR2 YYEEEE come from the germline V gene. V was trimmed by 1 base and J by 9 bases, leaving 13 bases between them.

The V gene is TRBV5-4, the J gene TRBJ2-7, with D maybe TRBD2 (5 bases). The CDR3 is made up of 15 amino acids. The V and J ends lost 0 bases and 4 bases respectively, with 14 bases between them. Germline-derived CDR1 and CDR2 are SGHNT and YYREEE (reference sequence). CDR3 in amino acids: CASSLVPGYLYEQYF. DNA of the CDR3: TGTGCCAGCAGCTTGGTTCCGGGATATCTGTACGAGCAGTACTTC.

The sample holds one count of this clonotype. This chain uses TRBV9 with TRBJ2-7; 9 positions match TRBD2. The CDR3 has 13 amino acids. V shed 0 bases, J shed 7 bases, and the junction held 2 bases outside the gene matches. Germline V gene data show CDR1 as SGDLS and CDR2 as YYNGEE. The CDR3 DNA reads TGTGCCAGCAGCGTAGCGCGGGAGGGGGAGCAGTACTTC. This gives the protein CASSVAREGEQYF.

The rearrangement uses TRBV10-3 and TRBJ2-7; D possibly corresponds to TRBD1 (5 bases). CDR3 length: 13 amino acids. Trimming cost V 7 bases and J 5 bases, with 15 bases left between them. From germline, CDR1 is ENHRY and CDR2 SYGVKD. The CDR3 reads CAITGNILDEQYF. The CDR3 region has the DNA TGTGCCATCACAGGGAACATTTTGGACGAGCAGTACTTC.

V usage is TRBV20-1 and J usage is TRBJ2-7, with TRBD2 matching over 10 bases. With 3 bases clipped from V and 6 bases from J, the junction kept 5 bases outside the gene matches. The CDR3 consists of 13 residues. CDR1 and CDR2 from the germline V gene are DFQATT and SNEGSKA (reference sequence). This CDR3 is CSARRLAGVEQYF. The CDR3 nucleotides are TGCAGTGCTAGGAGGCTAGCGGGAGTCGAGCAGTACTTC.

At least ten counts were recorded for this clonotype. CDR3 nucleotide sequence: TGTGCCAGCAGCTTAATTTCAGGGGCGCCCGAAGCTTTCTTT. Amino acid sequence: CASSLISGAPEAFF. This chain links TRBV7-6 with TRBJ1-1, with D possibly matching TRBD1 (6 bases). Germline CDR1 SGHVS, CDR2 FNYEAQ. The V and J ends lost 2 bases and 8 bases respectively, with 15 bases between them. The CDR3 totals 14 residues.

This chain joins TRBV20-1 and TRBJ1-2; 10 nucleotides match TRBD1. Germline values: CDR1 DFQATT, CDR2 SNEGSKA (reference sequence). Trimming took 6 bases from V and 4 from J; bases not matched to a gene: 11. This CDR3 has 15 amino acids. CDR3 loop: CSARVPGQGSYGYTF. The CDR3 nucleotides are TGCAGTGCACGAGTCCCGGGACAGGGGAGCTATGGCTACACCTTC.

As regards this clonotype: This sequence may be a read error, since a much larger clone differs from it by one base. The CDR3 loop reads CAGSNDIQETQYF. Written as DNA, the CDR3 is TGTGCCGGCTCTAACGACATCCAAGAGACCCAGTACTTC. The chain joins TRBV18 to TRBJ2-5; D not certain. This CDR3 region has 13 residues. The V gene's germline CDR1 is KGHSH and CDR2 LQKENI.

This clonotype came up many times. J is TRBJ2-7 and V is TRBV7-9; 8 bases align to TRBD2. V lost 3 bases, J lost 3 bases, and 4 bases stayed unmatched. The CDR3 extends over 14 amino acids. From germline, CDR1 is SEHNR and CDR2 FQNEAQ (reference sequence). For the CDR3, the DNA is TGTGCCAGCAGCTTGGATAGCGGGATCTACGAGCAGTACTTC. Its translation: CASSLDSGIYEQYF.

The sample holds many counts of this clonotype. V and J are TRBV11-2 and TRBJ1-6; D may be TRBD1 (5 bases). Trimming cost V 4 bases and J 7 bases, with 11 bases left between them. The germline V gene has CDR1 SGHAT and CDR2 FQNNGV. The CDR3 is 14 residues long. CDR3 protein: CASSYDSPNSPLHF. The CDR3 bases are TGTGCCAGCAGCTACGACAGCCCAAATTCACCCCTCCACTTT.

This clonotype was detected ten times or more. The genes are TRBV29-1 and TRBJ2-5, with D perhaps TRBD2 (5 bases). The length of the CDR3 is 14 residues. V dropped 1 base and J dropped 4 bases, with 13 bases sitting between them. Germline-derived CDR1 and CDR2 are SQVTM and ANQGSEA. CDR3 nucleotides: TGCAGCGTTGAAGGTCTAGCTAGTATAGAGACCCAGTACTTC. Its protein product is CSVEGLASIETQYF. Supplemented by reference TRBV29-1 and TRBJ2-5, the full variable domain reads SAVISQKPSRDICQRGTSLTIQCQVDSQVTMMFWYRQQPGQSLTLIATANQGSEATYESGFVIDKFPISRPNLTFSTLTVSNMSPEDSSIYLCSVEGLASIETQYFGPGTRLLVL.

This clonotype was observed a handful of times. The junction and the germline gene differ at one end; a read error may be behind it. This chain links TRBV10-3 with TRBJ2-7, with D maybe TRBD1 (6 bases). From germline, CDR1 is ENHRY and CDR2 SYGVKD. CDR3 length equals 12 residues. The CDR3 DNA reads TGTGCCATCAGTGAGTCCTCCGGACCAGGGGACTTC. It codes for CAISESSGPGDF.

This clonotype was seen more than once but under ten times. This chain links TRBV20-1 with TRBJ1-5, with 8 bases fitting TRBD1. The germline V gene encodes CDR1 DFQATT and CDR2 SNEGSKA (reference sequence). With 4 bases clipped from V and 0 bases from J, the junction kept 8 bases outside the gene matches. The length of the CDR3 is 16 residues. The DNA for the CDR3 is TGCAGTGCTATCGACAGGGGCGATTATAGCAATCAGCCCCAGCATTTT. Protein product: CSAIDRGDYSNQPQHF.

This rearrangement joins TRBV19 to TRBJ2-5; perhaps TRBD1 as D (6 bases). CDR1 LNHDA and CDR2 SQIVND come from the germline V gene (reference sequence). V lost 0 bases and J lost 1, with 15 bases in between. There are 17 residues in the CDR3. CDR3 nucleotide sequence: TGTGCCAGTAGTATAGACGGGGCAGGGGCGATCCAAGAGACCCAGTACTTC. It codes for CASSIDGAGAIQETQYF. The whole variable domain, filled in from reference TRBV19 and TRBJ2-5, reads DGGITQSPKYLFRKEGQNVTLSCEQNLNHDAMYWYRQDPGQGLRLIYYSQIVNDFQKGDIAEGYSVSREKKESFPLTVTSAQKNPTAFYLCASSIDGAGAIQETQYFGPGTRLLVL.

This clonotype showed up many times. The chain links TRBV18 to TRBJ2-5, with D hard to call. Per germline, CDR1 KGHSH and CDR2 LQKENI. Between the trimmed V and J ends, which lost 5 bases and 2 bases, there was a span of 6 bases. CDR3 length: 12 residues. The CDR3, as DNA: TGTGCCAGCTCAACGTCACAAGAGACCCAGTACTTC. This encodes CASSTSQETQYF.

This chain connects TRBV29-1 to TRBJ2-7; 7 bases match TRBD1. CDR3 length equals 12 residues. Germline trimming cut 3 bases from V and 4 bases from J; bases unmatched to any gene: 3. CDR1 and CDR2 from the germline V gene are SQVTM and ANQGSEA. The CDR3 DNA follows: TGCAGCGTTGAGGACAGGTCTTACGAGCAGTACTTC. Amino acids: CSVEDRSYEQYF.

The table lists this clonotype with many counts. The chain combines TRBV7-2 with TRBJ2-5, with 10 bases matching TRBD2. J was trimmed by 7 bases and V by 5 bases; bases with no gene match: 16. CDR3 size: 17 residues. Germline lookup yields CDR1 SGHTA and CDR2 FQGNSA. The CDR3 is CASSLRASGRFGVTQYF. In DNA form, the CDR3 reads TGTGCCAGCAGCCTCAGGGCTAGCGGGAGATTCGGGGTGACCCAGTACTTC.

This clonotype was found many times. This chain uses TRBV11-2 with TRBJ2-5; D not resolved. V shed 1 base and J shed 2 bases, with 8 bases lying between them. The CDR3 length is 14 residues. Germline V CDR1 and CDR2: SGHAT, FQNNGV. CDR3 DNA: TGTGCCAGCAGCTTAGGTTGGCAGCAAGAGACCCAGTACTTC. Translation gives CASSLGWQQETQYF.

The chain combines TRBV7-9 with TRBJ2-1; 7 bases agree with TRBD2. The CDR3 runs 15 residues. The J segment lost 8 bases and the V segment lost 6 bases, leaving 13 bases of the junction unmatched. In germline, CDR1 is SEHNR, CDR2 FQNEAQ (reference sequence). The CDR3 bases are TGTGCCAGCAGGGGGGGGACTGGGATGAACGATGAGCAGTTCTTC. Protein: CASRGGTGMNDEQFF.